The entry below describes one T cell receptor (beta chain). These data come from a study of T-cell reconstitution after alpha-beta-depleted transplantation in children. This CDR3 spans 15 amino acids. Germline loops: CDR1 MNHEY, CDR2 SVGEGT. Germline trimming cut 8 bases from V and 4 bases from J; bases unmatched to any gene: 13. A TCRbeta library incorporating unique molecular identifiers was prepared. One entry per CDR3 protein, called by TCRdb with MiXCR from the PCR reads. Of 450,000 to 600,000 distinct CDR3 sequences listed, about 33% are singletons. Sequenced here: PBMCs from the stem cell graft donor, sampled from the stem cell graft. This chain uses TRBV6-2 or TRBV6-3 with TRBJ1-1, with 7 nucleotides matching TRBD1. This TCR came from a human donor who donated a stem cell graft to a child with aplastic anemia. Here the CDR3 reads CASRPGTVIGTEAFF. The CDR3 DNA reads as TGTGCCAGCCGTCCCGGGACAGTGATCGGCACTGAAGCTTTCTTT.